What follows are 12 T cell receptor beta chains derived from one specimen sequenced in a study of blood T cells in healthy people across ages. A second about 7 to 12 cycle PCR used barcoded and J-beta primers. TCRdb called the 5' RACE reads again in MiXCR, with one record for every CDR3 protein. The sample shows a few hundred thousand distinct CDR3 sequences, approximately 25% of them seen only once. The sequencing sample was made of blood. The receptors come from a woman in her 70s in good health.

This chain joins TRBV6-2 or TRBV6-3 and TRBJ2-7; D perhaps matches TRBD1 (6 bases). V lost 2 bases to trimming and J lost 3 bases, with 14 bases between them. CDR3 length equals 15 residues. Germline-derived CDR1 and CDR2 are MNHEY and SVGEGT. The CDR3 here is CASSYGGQLFYEQYF. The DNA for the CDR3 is TGTGCCAGCAGTTACGGGGGACAATTATTCTACGAGCAGTACTTC.

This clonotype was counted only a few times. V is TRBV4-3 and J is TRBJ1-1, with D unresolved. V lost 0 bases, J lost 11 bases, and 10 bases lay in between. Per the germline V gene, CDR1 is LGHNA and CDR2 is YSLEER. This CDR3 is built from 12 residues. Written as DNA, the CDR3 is TGCGCCAGCAGCCAAGATCATGTCAGGGCTTTCTTT. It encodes CASSQDHVRAFF.

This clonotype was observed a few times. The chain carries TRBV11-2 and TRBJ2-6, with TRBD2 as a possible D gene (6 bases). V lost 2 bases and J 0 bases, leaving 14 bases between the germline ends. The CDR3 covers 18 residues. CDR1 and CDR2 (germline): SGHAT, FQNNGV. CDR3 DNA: TGTGCCAGCAGCTTACTAGGAGGGGAGCGCTCTGGGGCCAACGTCCTGACTTTC. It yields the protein CASSLLGGERSGANVLTF.

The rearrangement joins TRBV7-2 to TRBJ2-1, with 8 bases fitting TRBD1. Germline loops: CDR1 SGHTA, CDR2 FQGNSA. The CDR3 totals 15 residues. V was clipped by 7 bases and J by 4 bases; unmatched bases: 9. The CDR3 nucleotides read TGTGCCAGCACCTCAGACAGGGGAAGATACAATGAGCAGTTCTTC. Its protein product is CASTSDRGRYNEQFF.

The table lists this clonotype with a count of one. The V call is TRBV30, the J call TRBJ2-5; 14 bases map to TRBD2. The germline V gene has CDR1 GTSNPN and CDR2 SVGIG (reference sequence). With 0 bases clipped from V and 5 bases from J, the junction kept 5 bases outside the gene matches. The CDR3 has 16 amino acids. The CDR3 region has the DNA TGTGCCTGGAGTGTGAGACTAGCGGGGGGGCCTGAGACCCAGTACTTC. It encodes CAWSVRLAGGPETQYF.

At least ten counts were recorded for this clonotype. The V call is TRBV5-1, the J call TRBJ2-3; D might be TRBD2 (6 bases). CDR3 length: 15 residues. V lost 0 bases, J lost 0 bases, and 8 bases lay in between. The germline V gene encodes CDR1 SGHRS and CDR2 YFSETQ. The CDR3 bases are TGCGCCAGCAGCTTGGGGGGGACTAGCACAGATACGCAGTATTTT. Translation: CASSLGGTSTDTQYF.

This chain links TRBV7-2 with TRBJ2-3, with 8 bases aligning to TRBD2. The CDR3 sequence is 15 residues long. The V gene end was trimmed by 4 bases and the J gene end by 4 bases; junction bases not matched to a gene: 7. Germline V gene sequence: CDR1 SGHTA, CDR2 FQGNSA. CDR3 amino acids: CASSSSSGWADTQYF. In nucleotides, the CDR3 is TGTGCCAGCAGCTCTTCTAGCGGGTGGGCAGATACGCAGTATTTT.

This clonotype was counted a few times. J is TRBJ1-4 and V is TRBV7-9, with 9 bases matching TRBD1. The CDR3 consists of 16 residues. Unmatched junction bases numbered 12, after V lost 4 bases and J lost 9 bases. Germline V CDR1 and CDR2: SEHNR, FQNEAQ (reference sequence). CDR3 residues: CASSSRDREWSKKLFF. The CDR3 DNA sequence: TGTGCCAGCAGCTCACGGGACAGGGAGTGGAGTAAAAAACTGTTTTTT.

The CDR3 DNA reads TGTGCCAGCAGCCAGCGCAGGGGCGACTATGGCTACACCTTC. It translates to CASSQRRGDYGYTF. The J gene is TRBJ1-2, the V gene TRBV3-1; maybe TRBD1 (6 bases). Germline CDR1 is LGHDT and CDR2 is YNNKEL (reference sequence). Trimming cost V 3 bases and J 3 bases, with 11 bases left between them. The length of the CDR3 is 14 residues.

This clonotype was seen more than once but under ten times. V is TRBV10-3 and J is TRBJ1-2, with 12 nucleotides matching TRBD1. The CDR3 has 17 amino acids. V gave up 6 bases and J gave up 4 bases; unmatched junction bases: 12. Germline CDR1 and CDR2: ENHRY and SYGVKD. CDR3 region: CAISPTGTGGVSYGYTF. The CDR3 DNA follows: TGTGCCATCAGCCCAACCGGGACAGGGGGCGTAAGCTATGGCTACACCTTC.

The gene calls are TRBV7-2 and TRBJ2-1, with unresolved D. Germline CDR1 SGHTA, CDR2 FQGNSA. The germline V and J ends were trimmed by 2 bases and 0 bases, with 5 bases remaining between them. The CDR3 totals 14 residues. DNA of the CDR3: TGTGCCAGCAGCTTAACAAACTCCTACAATGAGCAGTTCTTC. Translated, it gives CASSLTNSYNEQFF. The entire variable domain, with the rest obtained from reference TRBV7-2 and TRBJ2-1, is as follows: GAGVSQSPSNKVTEKGKDVELRCDPISGHTALYWYRQSLGQGLEFLIYFQGNSAPDKSGLPSDRFSAERTGGSVSTLTIQRTQQEDSAVYLCASSLTNSYNEQFFGPGTRLTVL.

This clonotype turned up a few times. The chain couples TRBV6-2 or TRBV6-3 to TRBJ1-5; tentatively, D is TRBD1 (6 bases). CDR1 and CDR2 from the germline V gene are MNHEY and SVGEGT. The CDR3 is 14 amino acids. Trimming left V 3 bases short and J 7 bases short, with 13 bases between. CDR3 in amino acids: CASSYMGARQPQHF. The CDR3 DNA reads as TGTGCCAGCAGTTATATGGGGGCCAGGCAGCCCCAGCATTTT.